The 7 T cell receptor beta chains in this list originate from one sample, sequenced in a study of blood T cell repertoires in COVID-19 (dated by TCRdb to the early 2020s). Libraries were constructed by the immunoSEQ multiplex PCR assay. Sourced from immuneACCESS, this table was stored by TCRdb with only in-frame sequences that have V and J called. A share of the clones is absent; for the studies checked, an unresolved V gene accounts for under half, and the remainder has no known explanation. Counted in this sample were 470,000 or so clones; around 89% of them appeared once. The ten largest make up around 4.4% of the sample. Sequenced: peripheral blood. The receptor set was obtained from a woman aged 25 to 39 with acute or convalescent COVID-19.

DNA for the CDR3: TGCAGCGTTGCCGGGACAGGCGGAGACGAGCAGTACTTC. The encoded protein is CSVAGTGGDEQYF. This sequence joins TRBV29-1 and TRBJ2-7, with TRBD1 matching over 8 bases. The trim removed 4 bases at V and 5 bases at J, leaving 7 bases unmatched. The CDR3 is made up of 13 amino acids. The germline V gene has CDR1 SQVTM and CDR2 ANQGSEA.

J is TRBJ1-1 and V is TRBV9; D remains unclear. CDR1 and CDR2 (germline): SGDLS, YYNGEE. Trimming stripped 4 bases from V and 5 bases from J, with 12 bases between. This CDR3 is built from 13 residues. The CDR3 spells CASSQNSGTEAFF. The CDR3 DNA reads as TGTGCCAGCAGCCAAAACTCGGGGACTGAAGCTTTCTTT.

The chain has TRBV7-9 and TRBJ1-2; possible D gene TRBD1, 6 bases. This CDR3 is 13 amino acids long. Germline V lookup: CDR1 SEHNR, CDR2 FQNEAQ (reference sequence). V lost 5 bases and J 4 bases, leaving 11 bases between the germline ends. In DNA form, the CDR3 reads TGTGCCAGCAGCCCAGGGGCGTTCTATGGCTACACCTTC. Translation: CASSPGAFYGYTF.

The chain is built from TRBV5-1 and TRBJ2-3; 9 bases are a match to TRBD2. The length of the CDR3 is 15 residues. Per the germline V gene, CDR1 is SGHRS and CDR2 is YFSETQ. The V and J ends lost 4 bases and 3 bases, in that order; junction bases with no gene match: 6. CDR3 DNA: TGCGCCAGCAGCAGTAGCGGGGGAGGAACAGATACGCAGTATTTT. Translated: CASSSSGGGTDTQYF.

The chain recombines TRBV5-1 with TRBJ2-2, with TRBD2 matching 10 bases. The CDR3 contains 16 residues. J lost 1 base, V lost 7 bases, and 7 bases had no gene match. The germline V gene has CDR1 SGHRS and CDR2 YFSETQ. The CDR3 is CASRLAGAGNTGELFF. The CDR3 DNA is TGCGCCAGCCGGCTAGCGGGGGCTGGGAACACCGGGGAGCTGTTTTTT. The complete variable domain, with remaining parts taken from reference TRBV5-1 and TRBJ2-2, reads KAGVTQTPRYLIKTRGQQVTLSCSPISGHRSVSWYQQTPGQGLQFLFEYFSETQRNKGNFPGRFSGRQFSNSRSEMNVSTLELGDSALYLCASRLAGAGNTGELFFGEGSRLTVL.

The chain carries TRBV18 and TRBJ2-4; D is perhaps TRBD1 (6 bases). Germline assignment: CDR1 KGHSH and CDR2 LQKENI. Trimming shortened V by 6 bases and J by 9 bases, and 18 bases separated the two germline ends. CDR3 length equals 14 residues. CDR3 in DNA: TGTGCCAGCTCCTCAAGGACAGCCGACCCCATTCAGTACTTC. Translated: CASSSRTADPIQYF.

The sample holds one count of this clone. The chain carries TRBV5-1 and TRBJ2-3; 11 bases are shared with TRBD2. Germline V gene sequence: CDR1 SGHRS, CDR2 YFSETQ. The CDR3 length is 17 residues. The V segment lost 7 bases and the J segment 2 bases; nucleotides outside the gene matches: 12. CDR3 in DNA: TGCGCCAGCGGCTCGCTACTAGCGGGGGACATCACAGATACGCAGTATTTT. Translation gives CASGSLLAGDITDTQYF. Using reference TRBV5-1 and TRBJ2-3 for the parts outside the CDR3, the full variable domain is KAGVTQTPRYLIKTRGQQVTLSCSPISGHRSVSWYQQTPGQGLQFLFEYFSETQRNKGNFPGRFSGRQFSNSRSEMNVSTLELGDSALYLCASGSLLAGDITDTQYFGPGTRLTVL.